This is a list of T cell receptor beta chains from one sample in a study of T-cell memory formation after mild COVID-19. One entry per CDR3 protein results from TCRdb running MiXCR on the 5' RACE reads. The sample consists of hundreds of thousands of distinct CDR3 sequences, 15% to 20% of them appearing once. The sample consisted of PBMCs or a T cell subset sorted from them (not recorded which). These receptors all come from a man aged 18 to 30 who had mild COVID-19 (a few samples of this study predate the infection). Cell type and time point are not known. Both conserved end residues are trimmed from each CDR3. A D gene is named only where the DNA matches it firmly.

j_call v_call d_call cdr3_aa
TRBJ2-3 TRBV6-1 . ASSEVTKDTQY
TRBJ1-5 TRBV7-2 . ASSSGQSQPQH
TRBJ1-6 TRBV18 TRBD1 ASSPGTGGQSPLH
TRBJ1-1 TRBV18 . ASSPQGQTTEAF
TRBJ2-7 TRBV20-1 . SARAGSGAAYEQY
TRBJ2-3 TRBV9 TRBD1 ASSVSGTGFTDTQY
TRBJ2-7 TRBV29-1 . SVARGQGNYEQY
TRBJ1-2 TRBV20-1 . SVGVGYT
TRBJ2-7 TRBV29-1 TRBD1 SVKGQGASEQY
TRBJ2-1 TRBV27 . ASSLGTHFNEQF